This record looks at one T cell receptor beta chain sequence and its context. Its antigen is as yet unknown. The data belong to a study of tumor and adjacent non-tumor tissue in lung cancer. Study results and limitations: Compared with tumor, normal lung showed significantly lower TCR diversity.

A modified ARM-PCR protocol with three rounds of nested PCR amplified TCRbeta. MiXCR, applied by TCRdb to the multiplex PCR reads, yields one record per CDR3 protein. Of fewer than 75,000 distinct CDR3 sequences listed, under 80% were seen once; the top ten hold 35% to 50%. V dropped 1 base and J dropped 6; count of bases not matched to a gene: 4. The CDR3 is 14 amino acids. Germline V CDR1 and CDR2: SGHKS, YYEKEE (reference sequence). This sample's RNA came from whole unsorted tissue. This non-tumor lung sample came from over 3 cm beyond the tumor edge. Sequenced: distant non-tumor lung tissue. V and J are TRBV5-5 and TRBJ2-1, with 7 bases aligning to TRBD2. The sequence came from a man aged 55 to 70 with non-small cell lung cancer. The CDR3 protein is CASSLFGRSNEQFF. Written as DNA, the CDR3 is TGTGCCAGCAGCTTGTTCGGGAGGTCCAATGAGCAGTTCTTC.